A selection of T cell receptor beta chains follows, all from one sample in a study of low-dose radiotherapy and immunotherapy resistance in tumors. One entry per CDR3 protein results from TCRdb running MiXCR on the reads. This table holds fewer than 110,000 distinct CDR3 sequences, less than 25% found once. The sample here was PBMCs, taken after low-dose radiotherapy plus immunotherapy. All receptors come from a male donor with prostate cancer. Each CDR3 is given with its conserved first and last residue.

j_gene,v_gene,CDR3aa
TRBJ2-5,TRBV5-1,CASSLERGTETQYF
TRBJ2-7,TRBV5-1,CASSSVGTDYEQYF
TRBJ1-1,TRBV3-1,CASSQYDSRDEAFF
TRBJ1-6,TRBV6-6,CASSYSPGGINNSPLHF
TRBJ2-7,TRBV19,CASSIGTGESLEQYF
TRBJ2-7,TRBV6-5,CASSATRDSSVYF
TRBJ1-2,TRBV7-2,CASSLGIRRVDSYGYTF
TRBJ1-1,TRBV12-3/TRBV12-4,CASSFSNTEAFF
TRBJ2-7,TRBV7-9,CASSTTPLAGDLYEQYF
TRBJ1-4,TRBV19,CASSEEGGGKLFF
TRBJ2-5,TRBV4-1,CASSQEGHGLTSRSETQYF
TRBJ1-4,TRBV5-1,CASSFTGSWEKLFF
TRBJ2-5,TRBV3-1,CASSQDQGPRETQYF
TRBJ2-3,TRBV5-6,CASSFISAGHLSTDTQYF
TRBJ1-4,TRBV23-1,CASSYRHATNEKLFF
TRBJ2-2,TRBV5-1,CASSWTSGENEQFFGPGTGELFF
TRBJ1-4,TRBV7-8,CASSGPGQDNEKLFF
TRBJ1-1,TRBV23-1,CASSPWGGTEAFF
TRBJ1-2,TRBV7-9,CASSSTGTGRDGYTF
TRBJ1-6,TRBV12-3/TRBV12-4,CASSRERNSPLHF
TRBJ2-5,TRBV5-1,CASSFGQGKETQYF
TRBJ2-7,TRBV29-1,CSVSRDRATEQYF
TRBJ2-2,TRBV20-1,CSARDLLAGGTGELFF
TRBJ2-4,TRBV20-1,CSASFPGRAKNIQYF